This T cell receptor (beta chain) originates from a study of T-cell memory formation after mild COVID-19. Germline lookup yields CDR1 MGHRA and CDR2 YSYEKL. The CDR3 runs to 13 residues. Each CDR3 protein gets one entry after TCRdb re-called the 5' RACE reads with MiXCR. The sample lists hundreds of thousands of distinct CDR3 sequences, roughly an eighth seen once, with 20% to 25% in the top ten. This clonotype appeared a few times. One end of the junction is discordant with germline, which a read error may explain. This chain uses TRBV4-1 with TRBJ1-5, with unresolved D. Sequenced: PBMCs or a T cell subset sorted from them (not recorded which). The TCR was taken from a man between 18 and 29 years old who had mild COVID-19 (a few samples of this study predate the infection). Cell type and time point are not known. The CDR3 nucleotides read TGCGCCAGCGGCCAGGATGGGAATCAGCCCCAGCATTTT. Translation gives CASGQDGNQPQHF.